Presented here are 9 T cell receptor beta chains from one specimen sequenced in a study of T cell repertoires in cytomegalovirus infection (dated by TCRdb to about 2019). Data came from an Illumina HiSeq 1500. Starting from the raw public reads, TCRdb applied fastp trimming at Q25, assembled clones with MiXCR and retained in-frame beta chains. Every CDR3 protein is listed once, alongside the most common genes and DNA of its rows. The sample profile shows 480,000 or so distinct CDR3 sequences; 10% to 12% of them were found once. The ten largest clonotypes hold approximately 10% of the sample. Material: PBMCs. Every receptor here comes from a human donor in good health (CMV status not recorded). Some clones in this sample may be carry-over from other donors' samples.

The rearrangement uses TRBV10-2 and TRBJ2-5; TRBD2 aligns across 12 bases. The CDR3 is 15 amino acids. With 6 bases clipped from V and 4 bases from J, the junction kept 6 bases outside the gene matches. Germline CDR1 and CDR2: WSHSY and SAAADI. CDR3 residues: CASSTPGLAGETQYF. CDR3 nucleotides: TGCGCCAGCAGCACCCCGGGACTAGCGGGAGAGACCCAGTACTTC.

The chain couples TRBV12-3 or TRBV12-4 to TRBJ2-7; no reliable D call. The CDR3 totals 12 residues. V lost 6 bases to trimming and J lost 3 bases, with 9 bases between them. The CDR3 spells CASSRNGYEQYF. CDR3 bases: TGTGCCAGCAGCCGGAACGGCTACGAGCAGTACTTC.

This clonotype was counted ten times or more. The rearrangement uses TRBV19 and TRBJ2-2; D is ambiguous. Germline loops: CDR1 LNHDA, CDR2 SQIVND (reference sequence). The length of the CDR3 is 12 residues. V lost 3 bases, J lost 3 bases, and 2 bases lay in between. Written as DNA, the CDR3 is TGTGCCAGTAGTATGCACACCGGGGAGCTGTTTTTT. Translating gives CASSMHTGELFF. Drawing the rest from reference TRBV19 and TRBJ2-2, the complete variable domain is DGGITQSPKYLFRKEGQNVTLSCEQNLNHDAMYWYRQDPGQGLRLIYYSQIVNDFQKGDIAEGYSVSREKKESFPLTVTSAQKNPTAFYLCASSMHTGELFFGEGSRLTVL.

This clonotype was observed a handful of times. The chain employs TRBV28 and TRBJ1-4, with D uncertain. CDR1 MDHEN and CDR2 SYDVKM come from the germline V gene. V was pared by 7 bases and J by 0 bases, with 6 bases between. The CDR3 consists of 13 residues. CDR3 DNA: TGTGCCAGCAAAGCTACAACTAATGAAAAACTGTTTTTT. This translates into CASKATTNEKLFF.

The rearrangement uses TRBV30 and TRBJ1-1; 8 bases fit TRBD1. Germline CDR1 is GTSNPN and CDR2 is SVGIG (reference sequence). V was clipped by 3 bases and J by 0 bases; unmatched bases: 6. The CDR3 consists of 15 residues. CDR3 sequence (DNA): TGTGCCTGGAGATTCAGGGGGCGCGTGAACACTGAAGCTTTCTTT. It translates to CAWRFRGRVNTEAFF.

This clonotype was counted at least ten times. This chain uses TRBV27 with TRBJ1-1; unclear D gene. CDR1 MNHEY and CDR2 SMNVEV come from the germline V gene (reference sequence). Trimming shortened V by 6 bases and J by 5 bases, and 13 bases separated the two germline ends. The CDR3 is 13 amino acids. This CDR3 is CASRSEMTTEAFF. CDR3 DNA sequence: TGTGCCAGCAGATCCGAGATGACGACTGAAGCTTTCTTT.

This clonotype was observed many times. The chain employs TRBV7-2 and TRBJ1-6, with D unresolved. Germline V gene lookup returns CDR1 SGHTA and CDR2 FQGNSA. This CDR3 spans 13 amino acids. With 3 bases removed from V and 9 bases from J, the gap between germline ends came to 9 bases. In DNA form, the CDR3 reads TGTGCCAGCAGCTTCTCAGGCGCTTCACCCCTCCACTTT. It codes for CASSFSGASPLHF.

This clonotype has at least ten counts. The CDR3 loop is CASSLNWGWYEQYF. CDR3 coding DNA: TGTGCCAGCAGCTTGAATTGGGGCTGGTACGAGCAGTACTTC. The chain couples TRBV5-6 to TRBJ2-7; D may be TRBD1 (5 bases). Germline V lookup: CDR1 SGHDT, CDR2 YYEEEE. The CDR3 is 14 residues long. Trimming took 1 base from V and 4 from J, leaving 12 bases between them. Full variable domain (rest looked up from reference TRBV5-6 and TRBJ2-7): DAGVTQSPTHLIKTRGQQVTLRCSPKSGHDTVSWYQQALGQGPQFIFQYYEEEERQRGNFPDRFSGHQFPNYSSELNVNALLLGDSALYLCASSLNWGWYEQYFGPGTRLTVT.

This clonotype was observed at least ten times. The rearrangement joins TRBV19 to TRBJ1-5; 7 bases are shared with TRBD1. Trimming removed 3 bases from V and 4 bases from J; junction bases left unmatched: 3. Per the germline V gene, CDR1 is LNHDA and CDR2 is SQIVND (reference sequence). The length of the CDR3 is 14 residues. The CDR3 DNA follows: TGTGCCAGTAGTATTCGGGACAGAAATCAGCCCCAGCATTTT. Translating it yields CASSIRDRNQPQHF.